This TCR beta chain was obtained from a study of blood T cell repertoires in COVID-19. Overall study context: Sites in the United States, Italy and Spain provided acute and convalescent COVID-19 samples.

The CDR3 is made up of 16 amino acids. Per the original methods: Counts of nucleated cells, estimated from reference gene primer amplification, were obtained. The repertoire was sequenced with immunoSEQ multiplex PCR; TCRdb's copy has only in-frame clones and lacks some. D and trimming come from the DNA, and the V and J calls and clone size come from that table. This table holds 170,000 or so clones, about 86% found once. The specimen was peripheral blood. This TCR derives from a man aged 50 or older with active or convalescent COVID-19. This chain uses TRBV21-1 with TRBJ1-1; TRBD1 is the table's D call, not checked against the DNA. TRBV21-1 corresponds to a pseudogene. DNA of the CDR3: TGTGCCAGCCCCCCGGACAGGGGGCGTATAATTGCTGAAGCTTTCTTT. Its protein is CASPPDRGRIIAEAFF.